This T cell receptor (beta chain) was observed in a study of shared clonotypes between healthy human individuals. This clone was picked up a small number of times. Trimming at V came to 2 bases and at J to 5 bases, leaving 4 bases not matched to a gene. The length of the CDR3 is 15 residues. Germline CDR1 reads SGHTA; CDR2 reads FQGTGA. Source study methods: Junction-only immunoSEQ data arrived without quality scores, meaning filtering differed. Clones were sequenced by immunoSEQ multiplex PCR, and TCRdb holds only the in-frame ones, with some missing. Clonal size and the V and J genes are those of that table, whereas D and trimming came from the DNA. The data contain some 1.1 million clones, approximately 80% of them seen just once; the ten biggest clones take up almost 0.9%. The authors divided CD4+ cells into CD45RA+ naive and CD45RA-negative memory subsets.

The TCR sequence derives from a man between 18 and 35 years old in good health. Some clones in this sample may be carry-over from other donors' samples. This chain links TRBV7-3 with TRBJ2-2, with 8 bases aligning to TRBD2. The sequenced sample consisted of memory CD4+ T cells from PBMCs. Subset meaning: CD45RA-negative fraction. This CDR3 reads CASSLSLAGTGELFF. The CDR3 bases are TGTGCCAGCAGCTTATCCCTAGCGGGTACCGGGGAGCTGTTTTTT.